This T cell receptor beta chain is from a study of Graves' ophthalmopathy and Graves' hyperthyroidism. Broader study findings: A roughly 81% specificity and nearly 90% sensitivity were achieved by a 13-signature model that separated ophthalmopathy from stable hyperthyroidism. Most expanded thyroid clonotypes above 0.001 frequency also appeared in blood.

This clonotype was counted ten times or more. Antigen specificity is unknown. This CDR3 has 13 amino acids. V was trimmed by 1 base and J by 4 bases, leaving 4 bases between them. The V gene's germline CDR1 is MNHEY and CDR2 SMNVEV (reference sequence). Beta-chain TCR CDR3 regions were amplified from RNA transcripts. RT-PCR with HTBI primers came first, then second-round multiplex PCR. TCRdb reprocessed the multiplex PCR reads with MiXCR, giving one entry per CDR3 protein. Found here are around 40,000 distinct CDR3 sequences, under 65% of them singletons; the top ten hold 18%. Patients were excluded if they had other autoimmune diseases or uncontrolled infections, and likewise if pregnancy or lactation applied.

Sequenced input: peripheral blood. This chain connects TRBV27 to TRBJ1-4; unclear D gene. The clonotype was recovered from an adult man with Graves' ophthalmopathy. CDR3 loop: CASSLFLNEKLFF. The CDR3 bases are TGTGCCAGCAGTTTATTCCTTAATGAAAAACTGTTTTTT. Drawing the rest from reference TRBV27 and TRBJ1-4, the complete variable domain is EAQVTQNPRYLITVTGKKLTVTCSQNMNHEYMSWYRQDPGLGLRQIYYSMNVEVTDKGDVPEGYKVSRKEKRNFPLILESPSPNQTSLYFCASSLFLNEKLFFGSGTQLSVL.